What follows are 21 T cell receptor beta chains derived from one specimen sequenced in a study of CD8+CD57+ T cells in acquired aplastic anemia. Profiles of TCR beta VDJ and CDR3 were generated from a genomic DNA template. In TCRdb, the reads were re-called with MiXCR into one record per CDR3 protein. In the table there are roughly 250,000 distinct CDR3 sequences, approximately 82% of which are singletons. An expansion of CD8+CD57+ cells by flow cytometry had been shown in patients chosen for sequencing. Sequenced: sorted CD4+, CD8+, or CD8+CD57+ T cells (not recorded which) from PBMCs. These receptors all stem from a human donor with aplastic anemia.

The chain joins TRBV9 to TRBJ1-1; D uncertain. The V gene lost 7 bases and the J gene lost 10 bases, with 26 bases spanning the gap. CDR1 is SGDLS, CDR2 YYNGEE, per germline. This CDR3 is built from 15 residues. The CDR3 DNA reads TGTGCCAGCGGAGTAGCTGGGAACAGTCACAACTTAGCTTTCTTT. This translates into CASGVAGNSHNLAFF.

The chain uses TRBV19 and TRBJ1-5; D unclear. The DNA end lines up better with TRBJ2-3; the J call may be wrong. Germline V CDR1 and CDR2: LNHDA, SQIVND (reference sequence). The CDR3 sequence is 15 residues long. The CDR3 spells CASKHDCARHEPQYF. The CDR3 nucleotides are TGTGCCAGTAAGCATGATTGCGCCCGCCATGAGCCCCAGTATTTT.

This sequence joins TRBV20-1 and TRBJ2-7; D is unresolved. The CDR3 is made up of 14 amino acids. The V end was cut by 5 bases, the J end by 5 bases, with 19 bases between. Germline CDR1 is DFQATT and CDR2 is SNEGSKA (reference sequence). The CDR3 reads CSAPLWSDEHEQYF. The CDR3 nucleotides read TGCAGTGCTCCCCTATGGTCAGACGAGCACGAGCAGTACTTC.

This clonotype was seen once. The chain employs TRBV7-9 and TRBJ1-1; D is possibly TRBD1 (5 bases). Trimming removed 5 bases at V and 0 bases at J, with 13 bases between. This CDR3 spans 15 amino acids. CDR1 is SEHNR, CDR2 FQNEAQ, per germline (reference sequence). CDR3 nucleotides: TGTGCCAGCAGCCTGCAGGGAAGGGTGAACACTGAAGCTTTCTTT. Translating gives CASSLQGRVNTEAFF.

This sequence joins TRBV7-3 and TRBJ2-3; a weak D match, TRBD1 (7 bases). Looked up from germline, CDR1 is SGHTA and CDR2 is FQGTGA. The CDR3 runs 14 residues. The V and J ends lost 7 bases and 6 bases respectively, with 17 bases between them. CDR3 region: CASTRQGGPDTQYF. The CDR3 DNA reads TGTGCCAGCACAAGACAGGGAGGTCCCGATACGCAGTATTTT.

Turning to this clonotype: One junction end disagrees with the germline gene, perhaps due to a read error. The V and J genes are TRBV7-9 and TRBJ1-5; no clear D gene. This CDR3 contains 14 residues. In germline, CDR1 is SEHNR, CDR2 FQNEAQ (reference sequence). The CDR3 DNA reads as TGTGCCAGCAGCGAGTCAAGAAGCGGGGAGCCCGAGCATTTT. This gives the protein CASSESRSGEPEHF.

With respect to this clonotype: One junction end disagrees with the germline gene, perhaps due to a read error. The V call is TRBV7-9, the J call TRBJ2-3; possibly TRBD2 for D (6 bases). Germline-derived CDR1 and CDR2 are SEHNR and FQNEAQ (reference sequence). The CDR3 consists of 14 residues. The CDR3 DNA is TGTGCCTACGAGGTAGCGGCGTATCAAGATACCCAGTACTTT. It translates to CAYEVAAYQDTQYF.

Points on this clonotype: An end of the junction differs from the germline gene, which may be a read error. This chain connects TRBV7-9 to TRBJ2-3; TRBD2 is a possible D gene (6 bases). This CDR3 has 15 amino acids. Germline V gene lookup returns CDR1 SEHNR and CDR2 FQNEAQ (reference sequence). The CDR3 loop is CASSLGAGRKGTEYF. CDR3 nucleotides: TGTGCCAGCAGCTTAGGGGCGGGACGGAAAGGTACGGAGTATTTT.

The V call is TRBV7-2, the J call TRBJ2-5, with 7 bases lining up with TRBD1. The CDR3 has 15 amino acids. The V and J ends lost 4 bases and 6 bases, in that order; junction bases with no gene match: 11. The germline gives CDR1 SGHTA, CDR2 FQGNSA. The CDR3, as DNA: TGTGCCAGCAGCTCTAGCCGGGACAGAAGCCAGACCCAGTACTTC. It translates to CASSSSRDRSQTQYF.

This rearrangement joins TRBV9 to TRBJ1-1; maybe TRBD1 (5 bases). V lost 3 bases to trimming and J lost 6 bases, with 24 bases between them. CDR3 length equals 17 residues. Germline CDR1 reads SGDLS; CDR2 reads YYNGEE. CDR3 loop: CASSADSASYNSPEAFF. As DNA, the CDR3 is TGTGCCAGCAGCGCCGACAGCGCCTCCTATAATTCACCTGAAGCTTTCTTT.

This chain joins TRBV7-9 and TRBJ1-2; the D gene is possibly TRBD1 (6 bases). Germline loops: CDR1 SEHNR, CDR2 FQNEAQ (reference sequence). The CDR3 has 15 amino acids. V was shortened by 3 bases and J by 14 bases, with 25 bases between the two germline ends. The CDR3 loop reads CASSFQGFTEAFFTF. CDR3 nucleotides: TGTGCCAGCAGCTTTCAGGGGTTCACTGAAGCTTTCTTTACCTTC.

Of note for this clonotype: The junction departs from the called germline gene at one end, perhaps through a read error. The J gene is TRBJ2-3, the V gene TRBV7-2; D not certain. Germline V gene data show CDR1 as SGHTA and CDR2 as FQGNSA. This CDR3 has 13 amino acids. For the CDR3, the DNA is TGTGCCAGCAGCGTTGGTCCAGACGGTACAGCCCTTTTC. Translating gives CASSVGPDGTALF.

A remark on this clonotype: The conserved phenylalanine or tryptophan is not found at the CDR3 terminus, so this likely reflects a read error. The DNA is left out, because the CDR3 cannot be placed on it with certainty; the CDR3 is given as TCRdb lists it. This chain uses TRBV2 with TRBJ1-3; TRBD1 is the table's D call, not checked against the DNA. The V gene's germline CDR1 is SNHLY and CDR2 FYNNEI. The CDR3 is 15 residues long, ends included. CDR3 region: CASSGPGLEGNTIYP.

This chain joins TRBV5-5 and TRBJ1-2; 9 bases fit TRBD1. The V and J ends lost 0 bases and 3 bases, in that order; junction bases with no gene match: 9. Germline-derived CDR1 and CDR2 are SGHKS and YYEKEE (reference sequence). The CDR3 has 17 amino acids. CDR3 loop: CASSLDRGPSVDYGYTF. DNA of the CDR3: TGTGCCAGCAGCTTGGACAGGGGGCCCTCGGTAGACTATGGCTACACCTTC.

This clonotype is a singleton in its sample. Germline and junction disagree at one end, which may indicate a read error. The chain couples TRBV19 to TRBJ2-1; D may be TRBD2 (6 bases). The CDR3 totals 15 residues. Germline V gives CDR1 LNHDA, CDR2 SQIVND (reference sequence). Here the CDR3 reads CVSSITSSAYNEQFF. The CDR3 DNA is TGTGTCAGTAGTATAACTAGCAGTGCCTACAATGAGCAGTTCTTC.

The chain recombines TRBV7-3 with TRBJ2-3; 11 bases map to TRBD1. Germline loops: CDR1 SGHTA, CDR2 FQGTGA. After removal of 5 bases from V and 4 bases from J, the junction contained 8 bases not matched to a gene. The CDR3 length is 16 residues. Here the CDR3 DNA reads TGTGCCAGCAGCCCCTGGACAGGGGGCGCCGCAGATACGCAGTATTTT. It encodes CASSPWTGGAADTQYF.

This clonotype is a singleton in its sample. The CDR3 nucleotides read TGTGCCAGCAGTCAATGGGACAGTCAGGATACGCAGTATTTT. This codes for CASSQWDSQDTQYF. The chain carries TRBV7-3 and TRBJ2-3; 7 bases fit TRBD1. CDR1 SGHTA and CDR2 FQGTGA come from the germline V gene. V gave up 6 bases and J gave up 6 bases; unmatched junction bases: 9. CDR3 length equals 14 residues.

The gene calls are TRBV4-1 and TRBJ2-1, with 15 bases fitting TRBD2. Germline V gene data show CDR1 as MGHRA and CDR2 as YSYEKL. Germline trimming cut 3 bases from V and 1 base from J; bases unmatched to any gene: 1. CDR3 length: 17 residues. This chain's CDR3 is CASSQGLAGGSYNEQFF. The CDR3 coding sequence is TGCGCCAGCAGCCAGGGACTAGCGGGGGGTTCCTACAATGAGCAGTTCTTC.

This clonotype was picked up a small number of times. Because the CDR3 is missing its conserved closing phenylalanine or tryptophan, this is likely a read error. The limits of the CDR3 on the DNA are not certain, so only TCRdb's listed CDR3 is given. The CDR3 here is CASSLVPGEVLL. The chain joins TRBV7-2 to TRBJ2-2. The CDR3 totals 12 residues, both ends included. The V gene's germline CDR1 is SGHTA and CDR2 FQGNSA.

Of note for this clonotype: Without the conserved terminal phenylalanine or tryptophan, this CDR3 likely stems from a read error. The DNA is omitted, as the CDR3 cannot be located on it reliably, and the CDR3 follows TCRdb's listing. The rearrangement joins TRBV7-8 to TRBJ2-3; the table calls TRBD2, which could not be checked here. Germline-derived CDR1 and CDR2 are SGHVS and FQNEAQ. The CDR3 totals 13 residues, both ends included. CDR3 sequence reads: CASSAGGRDGTEV.

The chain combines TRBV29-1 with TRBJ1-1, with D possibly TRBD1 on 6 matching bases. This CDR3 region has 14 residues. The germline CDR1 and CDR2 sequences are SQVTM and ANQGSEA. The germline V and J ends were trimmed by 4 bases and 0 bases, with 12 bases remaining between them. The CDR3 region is CSVVEGDMNTEAFF. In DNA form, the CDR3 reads TGCAGCGTTGTAGAAGGGGACATGAACACTGAAGCTTTCTTT.